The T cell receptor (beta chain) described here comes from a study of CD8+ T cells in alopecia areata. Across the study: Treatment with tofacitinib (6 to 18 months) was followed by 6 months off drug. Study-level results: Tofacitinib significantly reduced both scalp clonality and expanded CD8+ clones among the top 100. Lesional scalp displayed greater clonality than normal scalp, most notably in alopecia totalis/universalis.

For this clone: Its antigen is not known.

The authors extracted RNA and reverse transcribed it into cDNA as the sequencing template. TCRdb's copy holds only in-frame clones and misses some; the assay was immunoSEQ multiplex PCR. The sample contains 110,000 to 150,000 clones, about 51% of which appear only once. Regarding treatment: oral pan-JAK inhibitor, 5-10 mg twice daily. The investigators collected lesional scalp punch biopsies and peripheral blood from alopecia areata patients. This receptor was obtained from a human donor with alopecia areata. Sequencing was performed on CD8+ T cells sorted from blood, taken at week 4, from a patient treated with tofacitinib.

The CDR3 coding sequence is TGCGCCAGCAGTCATGAGGTGTTAGTGGCTGAAGCTTTCTTT. It encodes CASSHEVLVAEAFF. The chain links TRBV23-1 to TRBJ1-1; D is unclear. TRBV23-1 is an ORF; its function is uncertain. The V end was cut by 3 bases, the J end by 6 bases, with 14 bases between. This CDR3 contains 14 residues.